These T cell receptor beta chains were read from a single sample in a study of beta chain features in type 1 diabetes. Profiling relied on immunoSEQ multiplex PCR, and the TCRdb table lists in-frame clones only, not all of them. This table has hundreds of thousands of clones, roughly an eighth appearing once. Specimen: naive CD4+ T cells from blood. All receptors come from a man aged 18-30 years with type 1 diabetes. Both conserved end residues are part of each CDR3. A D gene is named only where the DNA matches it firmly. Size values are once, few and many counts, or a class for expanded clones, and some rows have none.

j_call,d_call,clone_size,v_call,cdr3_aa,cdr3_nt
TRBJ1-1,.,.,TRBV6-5,CASSYSRDNMNTEAFF,TGTGCCAGCAGTTACTCGAGGGACAACATGAACACTGAAGCTTTCTTT
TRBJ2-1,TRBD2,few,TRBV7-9,CASRPGTSGRAHEQFF,TGTGCCAGCAGACCCGGGACTAGCGGGAGGGCACATGAGCAGTTCTTC
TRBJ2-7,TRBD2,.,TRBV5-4,CASRMRESEQYF,TGTGCCAGTCGGATGCGGGAGAGCGAGCAGTACTTC
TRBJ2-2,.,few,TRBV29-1,CSVEDPFRVGELFF,TGCAGCGTTGAAGACCCCTTCAGGGTCGGGGAGCTGTTTTTT
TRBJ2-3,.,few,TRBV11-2,CASSLVTSQDTQYF,TGTGCCAGCAGCTTGGTGACTAGTCAAGATACGCAGTATTTT
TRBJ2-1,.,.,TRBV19,CASSIQGNEQFF,TGTGCCAGTAGTATACAGGGGAATGAGCAGTTCTTC
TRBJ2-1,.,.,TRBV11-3,CASSFQEITLYNEQFF,TGTGCCAGCAGCTTCCAGGAGATTACCCTCTACAATGAGCAGTTCTTC
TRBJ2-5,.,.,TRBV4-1,CASSQAGYSNVGETQYF,TGCGCCAGCAGCCAAGCCGGATACAGCAATGTAGGAGAGACCCAGTACTTC
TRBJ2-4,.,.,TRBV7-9,CASSLPLGRRTKNIQYF,TGTGCCAGCAGCTTACCTCTAGGAAGGAGAACCAAAAACATTCAGTACTTC
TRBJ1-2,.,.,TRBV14,CASSQNPGAYYGYTF,TGTGCCAGCAGCCAGAATCCGGGAGCCTACTATGGCTACACCTTC
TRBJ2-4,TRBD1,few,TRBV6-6,CASRTGDNIQYF,TGTGCCAGCAGGACAGGGGACAACATTCAGTACTTC
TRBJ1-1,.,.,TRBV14,CASSGRAGNTEAFF,TGTGCCAGCAGCGGAAGGGCGGGGAACACTGAAGCTTTCTTT
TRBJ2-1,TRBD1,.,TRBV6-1,CASSGTGNTGNEQFF,TGTGCCAGCAGTGGGACAGGGAATACTGGTAATGAGCAGTTCTTC
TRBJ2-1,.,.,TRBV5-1,CASSLAPGRDKPQFF,TGCGCCAGCAGCTTGGCCCCGGGACGCGATAAGCCCCAGTTCTTC
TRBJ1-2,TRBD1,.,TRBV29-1,CSVDRGHGYTF,TGCAGCGTAGATAGGGGGCATGGCTACACCTTC
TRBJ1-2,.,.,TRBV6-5,CASSSTYYGYTF,TGTGCCAGCAGCTCCACTTACTATGGCTACACCTTC
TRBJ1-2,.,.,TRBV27,CASRGQSTDYGYTF,TGTGCCAGCAGGGGTCAGAGCACGGACTATGGCTACACCTTC
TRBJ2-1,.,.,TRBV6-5,CASSYSAGMGYEQFF,TGTGCCAGCAGTTACTCAGCTGGGATGGGGTATGAGCAGTTCTTC
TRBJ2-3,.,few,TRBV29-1,CSVVGQSPDTQYF,TGCAGCGTGGTAGGACAGAGCCCAGATACGCAGTATTTT
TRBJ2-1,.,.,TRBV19,CASTTDDRLVINEQFF,TGTGCCAGTACCACTGACGACAGGTTGGTTATAAATGAGCAGTTCTTC
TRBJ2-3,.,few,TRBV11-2,CASSLWTDLGDTQYF,TGTGCCAGCAGCCTGTGGACTGACCTGGGAGATACGCAGTATTTT
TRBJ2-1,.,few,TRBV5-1,CASSLADPDLEQFF,TGCGCCAGCAGCTTGGCCGACCCGGACCTCGAGCAGTTCTTC
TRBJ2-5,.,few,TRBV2,CASSESETQYF,TGTGCCAGCAGTGAATCAGAGACCCAGTACTTC
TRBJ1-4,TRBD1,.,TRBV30,CAWSRGQGGEKLFF,TGTGCCTGGAGTAGGGGACAGGGAGGTGAAAAACTGTTTTTT
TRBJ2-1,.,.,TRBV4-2,CASSQFRLPRYNEQFF,TGTGCCAGCAGCCAATTCCGACTTCCCCGCTACAATGAGCAGTTCTTC
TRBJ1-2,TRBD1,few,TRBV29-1,CSVGQGRINYGYTF,TGCAGCGTTGGACAGGGGCGAATTAACTATGGCTACACCTTC
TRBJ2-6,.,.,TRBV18,CASSPISGANVLTF,TGTGCCAGCTCACCGATCTCTGGGGCCAACGTCCTGACTTTC
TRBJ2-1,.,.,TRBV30,CAWTTGNNEQFF,TGTGCCTGGACTACCGGAAACAATGAGCAGTTCTTC